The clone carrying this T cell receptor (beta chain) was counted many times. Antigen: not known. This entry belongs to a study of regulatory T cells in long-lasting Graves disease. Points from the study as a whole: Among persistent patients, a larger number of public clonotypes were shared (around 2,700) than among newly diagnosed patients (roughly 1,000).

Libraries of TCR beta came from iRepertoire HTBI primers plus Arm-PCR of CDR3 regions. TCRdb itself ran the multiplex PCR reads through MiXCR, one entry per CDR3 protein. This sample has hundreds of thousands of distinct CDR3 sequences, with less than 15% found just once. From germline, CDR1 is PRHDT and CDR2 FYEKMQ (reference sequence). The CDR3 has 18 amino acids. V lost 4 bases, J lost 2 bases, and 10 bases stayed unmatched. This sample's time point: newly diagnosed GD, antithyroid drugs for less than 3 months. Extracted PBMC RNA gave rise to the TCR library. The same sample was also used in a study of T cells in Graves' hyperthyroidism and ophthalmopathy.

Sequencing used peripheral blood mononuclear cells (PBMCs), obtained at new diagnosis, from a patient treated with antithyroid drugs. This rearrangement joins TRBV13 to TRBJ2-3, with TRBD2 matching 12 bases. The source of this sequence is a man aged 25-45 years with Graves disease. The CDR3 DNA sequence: TGTGCCAGCAGCTCGAAAGGAGGACTAGCGGGAAACACAGATACGCAGTATTTT. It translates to CASSSKGGLAGNTDTQYF.